This entry features one TCR beta chain sequence. This sample is part of a study of blood T cell repertoires in COVID-19. As for the study in general: Material from acute and convalescent COVID-19 was sourced from the United States, Italy and Spain. PBMCs, B-cell-depleted T cells, or T cells were the source of the cDNA or gDNA that made up the material.

This CDR3 spans 18 amino acids. The germline gives CDR1 MNHEY, CDR2 SMNVEV (reference sequence). After removal of 4 bases from V and 2 bases from J, the junction contained 16 bases not matched to a gene. In the original workflow: Amplification from reference gene primers served as the basis for estimated nucleated cell counts. Using immunoSEQ multiplex PCR, the repertoire was profiled, and TCRdb retains in-frame clones only, with some absent. From that table come the V and J calls and clone size; the DNA was used to work out D and trimming. The data show about 100,000 clones, about nine tenths seen once.

The rearrangement links TRBV27 to TRBJ2-7; 8 nucleotides align to TRBD1. The sample comprised peripheral blood. The TCR comes from a man aged 50-59 years with acute or convalescent COVID-19. CDR3 in amino acids: CASSSPRTGTNPTYEQYF. The DNA for the CDR3 is TGTGCCAGCAGTTCACCCCGGACAGGGACCAACCCTACCTACGAGCAGTACTTC.